This TCR beta chain was profiled in a study of T cell responses to AZD1222 COVID-19 vaccine (dated by TCRdb to about 2021). Some background on the complete study: TCR sequencing was performed for fewer than 250 trial participants, of whom around 210 were given two doses of AZD1222 and roughly 25 were given two doses of MenACWY control vaccine. Trial participants were enrolled by age into 18-55, 56-69 and 70-plus year subgroups, with around 150, 28 and 57 TCR-sequenced participants respectively. Study-level results and caveats: Participants were mostly white British and included more females than males, and it was suggested by the authors that clonal diversity may have been underestimated. Conclusions about previously exposed vaccinees are limited because only six or seven AZD1222 recipients were SARS-CoV-2 seropositive at baseline. Vaccine-associated CD4 TCRs spanned the whole spike protein, with dominant responses in regions 160-218 and 743-854. Because no day 14 peak-response samples were available, repertoires were characterized only after the peak T cell response. Reportedly, almost half of the unique spike-specific TCRs recognized epitopes lying outside the regions that are mutated in the B.1.351 and B.1.1.7 variants. After two AZD1222 doses, both the breadth and the depth of spike-specific TCRs were significantly higher than at day 0 and than in MenACWY recipients. The 56-69-year group was small, and its depth increase did not reach significance, likely because of low power.

As for this clone: The clone's antigen remains unknown. One base away there is no much larger clone; base qualities are not given.

Based on the germline V gene, the CDR1 and CDR2 sequences are MDHEN and SYDVKM. V is pared back by 2 bases and J by 0 bases, with 14 bases lying between the germline termini. Including cysteine and phenylalanine, the CDR3 has 17 amino acids. Only the CDR3 portion is preserved as DNA: 51 bases, with reading frame beginning at the first base. In light of the paper, this sample's time point label describes: about 28 days (+/-7) after the second vaccine dose. AZD1222 recipients with second doses at about 4 weeks or about 12 weeks were pooled, because spike-specific TCR depth and breadth did not differ between schedules. Samples from vaccinated people were obtained from the UK trials COV001 and COV002, which included a single-blind randomized controlled phase 2/3 trial of AZD1222 (ChAdOx1 nCoV-19) in healthy adults. For TCRbeta chain sequencing, PBMC samples from trial participants were taken at day 0 and at day 28 after the second dose.

The CDR3 regions of human TCRbeta chains were analyzed by immunosequencing. Regarding the original processing steps: Repertoire TCRs were matched against a reference library of SARS-CoV-2-specific TCRs generated with the MIRA antigen-specificity platform. Breadth was defined as the fraction of unique TCRs that were SARS-CoV-2-associated, and depth was defined as the fraction of total T cells that were SARS-CoV-2-associated. Using the MIRA data, each spike-specific TCR was mapped to the spike region that the TCR reacts to and placed in a CD4 or CD8 class. Log10-transformed breadth and depth values were compared by one-way ANOVA with Sidak's multiple comparisons tests. The immuneACCESS repertoire file appears here via TCRdb, limited to in-frame rearrangements. These files lack a portion of the clones; in checked studies, under half of the deficit traces to unresolved V genes, and the cause of the others is not known. V and J calls and clone size are those listed in that table; D and trimming were worked out from the DNA. This sample holds more than 90,000 clones; 88% were observed only once. The ten largest clonotypes hold about 3.3% of the sample.

The TCR comes from an adult who received the AZD1222 COVID-19 vaccine. This receptor chain uses TRBV28 and TRBJ1-5, with the D segment identity uncertain. The specimen comprised peripheral blood, sampled 28 days after the second AZD1222 dose. This receptor carries the CDR3 CASSLLTEMDSNQPQHF. The DNA sequence reads TGTGCCAGCAGTTTACTGACCGAGATGGATAGCAATCAGCCCCAGCATTTT.